This TCR beta chain is drawn from a study of blood T cell repertoires in COVID-19. Assay used: immunoSEQ multiplex PCR; TCRdb lists only in-frame clones, some missing. The table includes 90,000 to 110,000 clones, about four fifths detected once. The sample taken for sequencing was peripheral blood. This TCR came from a woman older than 75 with acute or convalescent COVID-19.

The CDR3 is CASSPDRGRGYTF. The CDR3 DNA is TGTGCCAGCAGCCCCGACAGGGGAAGAGGCTACACCTTC. This chain joins TRBV5-6 and TRBJ1-2; 8 nucleotides match TRBD1. V gave up 4 bases and J gave up 8 bases; unmatched junction bases: 7. Germline lookup yields CDR1 SGHDT and CDR2 YYEEEE. The CDR3 is 13 amino acids.